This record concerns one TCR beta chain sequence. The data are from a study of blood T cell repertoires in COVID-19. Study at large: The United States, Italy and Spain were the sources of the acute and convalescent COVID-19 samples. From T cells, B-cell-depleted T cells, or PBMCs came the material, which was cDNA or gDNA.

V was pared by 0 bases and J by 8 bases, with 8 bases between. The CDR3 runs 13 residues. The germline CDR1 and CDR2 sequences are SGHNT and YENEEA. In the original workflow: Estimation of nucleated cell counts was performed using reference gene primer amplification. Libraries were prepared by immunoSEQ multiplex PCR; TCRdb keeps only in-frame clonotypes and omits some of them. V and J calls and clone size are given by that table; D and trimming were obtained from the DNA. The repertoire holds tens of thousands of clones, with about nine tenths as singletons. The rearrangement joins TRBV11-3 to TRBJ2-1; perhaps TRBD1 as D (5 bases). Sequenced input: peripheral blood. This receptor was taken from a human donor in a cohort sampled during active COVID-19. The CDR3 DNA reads TGTGCCAGCAGCTTAGAGCAGGGCGATGAGCAGTTCTTC. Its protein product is CASSLEQGDEQFF.